This T cell receptor beta chain is from a study of pediatric ulcerative colitis. Up to 500,000 reads were sequenced per sample. The table came from immunoSEQ multiplex PCR; TCRdb's copy has only in-frame clones and leaves some out. The data contain approximately 60,000 clones, 86% of them seen just once; the ten biggest clones take up approximately 3.5%. Notes on this clone: Antigen specificity is unknown.

The blood sample was taken during the colonoscopy visit. Findings and limits, study-wide: A couple of patients' blood samples yielded substantially fewer templates.

The sample taken for sequencing was blood. The sequence derives from a boy between 5 and 17 years old with severe ulcerative colitis.

DNA of the CDR3: TGTGCCAGCAGCTTAGTGGGCGGGGGCGTCAATGAGCAGTTCTTC. Protein sequence: CASSLVGGGVNEQFF. The chain combines TRBV7-6 with TRBJ2-1; the D gene is possibly TRBD2 (7 bases). V was clipped by 1 base and J by 6 bases, with 13 bases between them. The V gene's germline CDR1 is SGHVS and CDR2 FNYEAQ. This CDR3 is built from 15 residues.